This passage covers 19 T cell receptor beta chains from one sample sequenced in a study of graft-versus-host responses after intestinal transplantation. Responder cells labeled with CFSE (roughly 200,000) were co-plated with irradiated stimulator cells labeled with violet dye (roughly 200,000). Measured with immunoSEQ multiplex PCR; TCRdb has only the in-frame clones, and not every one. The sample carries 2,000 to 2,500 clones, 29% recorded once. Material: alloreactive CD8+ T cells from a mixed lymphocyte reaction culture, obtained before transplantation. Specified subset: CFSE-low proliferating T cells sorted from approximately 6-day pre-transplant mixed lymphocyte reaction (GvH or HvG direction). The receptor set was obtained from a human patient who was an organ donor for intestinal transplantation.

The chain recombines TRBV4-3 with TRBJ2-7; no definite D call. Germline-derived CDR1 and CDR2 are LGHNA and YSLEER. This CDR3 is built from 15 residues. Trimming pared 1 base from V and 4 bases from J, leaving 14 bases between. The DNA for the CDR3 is TGCGCCAGCAGCCAAGGCCCACACGGCGGTTACGAGCAGTACTTC. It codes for CASSQGPHGGYEQYF.

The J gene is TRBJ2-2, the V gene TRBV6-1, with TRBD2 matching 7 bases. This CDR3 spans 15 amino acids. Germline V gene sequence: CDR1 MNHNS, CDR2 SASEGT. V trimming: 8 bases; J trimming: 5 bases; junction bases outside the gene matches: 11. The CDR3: CASLDPGLVTGELFF. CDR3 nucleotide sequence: TGTGCCAGCCTCGACCCCGGACTAGTTACCGGGGAGCTGTTTTTT.

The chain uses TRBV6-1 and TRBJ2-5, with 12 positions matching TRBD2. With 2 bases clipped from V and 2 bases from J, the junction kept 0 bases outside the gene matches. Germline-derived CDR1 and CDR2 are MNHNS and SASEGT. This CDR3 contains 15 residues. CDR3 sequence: CASSELAGGQETQYF. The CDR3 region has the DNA TGTGCCAGCAGTGAACTAGCGGGGGGGCAAGAGACCCAGTACTTC.

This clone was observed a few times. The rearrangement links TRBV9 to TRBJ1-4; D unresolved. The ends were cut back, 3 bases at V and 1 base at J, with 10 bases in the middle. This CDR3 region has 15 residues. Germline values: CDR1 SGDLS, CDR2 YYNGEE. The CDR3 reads CASSALGVTNEKLFF. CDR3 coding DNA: TGTGCCAGCAGCGCCCTAGGCGTAACTAATGAAAAACTGTTTTTT. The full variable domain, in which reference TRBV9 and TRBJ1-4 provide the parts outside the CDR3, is DSGVTQTPKHLITATGQRVTLRCSPRSGDLSVYWYQQSLDQGLQFLIQYYNGEERAKGNILERFSAQQFPDLHSELNLSSLELGDSALYFCASSALGVTNEKLFFGSGTQLSVL.

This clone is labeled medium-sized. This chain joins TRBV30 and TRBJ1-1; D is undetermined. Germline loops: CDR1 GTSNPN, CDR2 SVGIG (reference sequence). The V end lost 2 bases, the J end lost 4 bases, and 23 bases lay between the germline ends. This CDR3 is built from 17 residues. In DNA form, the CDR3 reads TGTGCCTGGAGTCTTGTCTTGAGAGGAGGGAAAGTCACTGAAGCTTTCTTT. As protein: CAWSLVLRGGKVTEAFF.

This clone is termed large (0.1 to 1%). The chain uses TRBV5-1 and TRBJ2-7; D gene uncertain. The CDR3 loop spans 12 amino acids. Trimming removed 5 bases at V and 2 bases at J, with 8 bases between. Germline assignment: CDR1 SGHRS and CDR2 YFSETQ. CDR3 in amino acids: CASSRVAYEQYF. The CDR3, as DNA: TGCGCCAGCAGTCGAGTCGCCTACGAGCAGTACTTC.

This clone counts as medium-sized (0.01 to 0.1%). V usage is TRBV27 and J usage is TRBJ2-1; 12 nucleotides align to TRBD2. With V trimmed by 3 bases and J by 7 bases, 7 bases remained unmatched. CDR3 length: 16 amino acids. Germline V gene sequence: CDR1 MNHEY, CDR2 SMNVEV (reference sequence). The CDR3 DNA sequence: TGTGCCAGCAGTTTGGTTCTAGCGGGGGGGCCGAATGAGCAGTTCTTC. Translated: CASSLVLAGGPNEQFF.

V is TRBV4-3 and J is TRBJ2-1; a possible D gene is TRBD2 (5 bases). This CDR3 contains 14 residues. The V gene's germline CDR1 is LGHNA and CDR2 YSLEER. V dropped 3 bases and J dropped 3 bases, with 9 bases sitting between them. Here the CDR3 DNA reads TGCGCCAGCAGCCAGGACTCGATCTACAATGAGCAGTTCTTC. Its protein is CASSQDSIYNEQFF.

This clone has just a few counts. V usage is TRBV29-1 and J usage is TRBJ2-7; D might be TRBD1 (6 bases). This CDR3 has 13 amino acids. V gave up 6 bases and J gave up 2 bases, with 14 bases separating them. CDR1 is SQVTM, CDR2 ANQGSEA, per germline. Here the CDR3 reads CSVHTTGTYEQYF. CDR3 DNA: TGCAGCGTCCATACGACAGGAACCTACGAGCAGTACTTC.

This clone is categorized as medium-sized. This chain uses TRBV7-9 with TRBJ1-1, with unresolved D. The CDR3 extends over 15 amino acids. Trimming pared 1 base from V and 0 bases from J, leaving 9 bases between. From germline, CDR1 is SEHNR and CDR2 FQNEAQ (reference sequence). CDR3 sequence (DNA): TGTGCCAGCAGCTTAGGCGCGTTTATGAACACTGAAGCTTTCTTT. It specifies CASSLGAFMNTEAFF.

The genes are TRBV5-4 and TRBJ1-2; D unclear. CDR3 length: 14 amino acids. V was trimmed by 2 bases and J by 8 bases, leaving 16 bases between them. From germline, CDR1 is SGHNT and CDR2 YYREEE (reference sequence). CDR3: CASSFFVTFPGYTF. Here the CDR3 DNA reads TGTGCCAGCAGCTTTTTCGTGACTTTTCCCGGCTACACCTTC.

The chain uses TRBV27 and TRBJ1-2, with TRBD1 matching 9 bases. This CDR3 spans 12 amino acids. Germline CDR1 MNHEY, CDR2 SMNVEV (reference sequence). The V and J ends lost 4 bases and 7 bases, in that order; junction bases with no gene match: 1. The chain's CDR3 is CASSWDRAGYTF. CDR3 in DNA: TGTGCCAGCAGTTGGGACAGGGCTGGCTACACCTTC.

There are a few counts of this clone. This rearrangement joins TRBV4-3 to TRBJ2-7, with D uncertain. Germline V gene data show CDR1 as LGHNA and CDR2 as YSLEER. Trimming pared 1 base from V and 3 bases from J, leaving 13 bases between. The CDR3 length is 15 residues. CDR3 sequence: CASSQGSSLHYEQYF. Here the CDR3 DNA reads TGCGCCAGCAGCCAAGGGAGTTCACTACACTACGAGCAGTACTTC.

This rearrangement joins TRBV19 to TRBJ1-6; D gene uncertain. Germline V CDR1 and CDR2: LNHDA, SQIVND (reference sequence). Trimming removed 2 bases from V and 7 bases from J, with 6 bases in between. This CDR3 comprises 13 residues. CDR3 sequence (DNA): TGTGCCAGTAGTATATCGCAGAATTCACCCCTCCACTTT. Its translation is CASSISQNSPLHF.

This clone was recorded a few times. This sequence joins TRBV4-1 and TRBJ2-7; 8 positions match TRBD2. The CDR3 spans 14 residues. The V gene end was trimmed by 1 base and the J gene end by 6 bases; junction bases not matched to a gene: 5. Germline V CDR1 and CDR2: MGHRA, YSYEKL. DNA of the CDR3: TGCGCCAGCAGCCAAGTACGGGGGGGCAGCGAGCAGTACTTC. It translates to CASSQVRGGSEQYF.

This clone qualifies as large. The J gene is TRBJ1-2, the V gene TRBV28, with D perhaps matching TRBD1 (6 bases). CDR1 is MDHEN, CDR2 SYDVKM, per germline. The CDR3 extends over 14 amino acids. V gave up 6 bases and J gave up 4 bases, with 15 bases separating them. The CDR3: CASSPGVLGYGYTF. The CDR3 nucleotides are TGTGCCAGCAGCCCAGGGGTTCTTGGCTATGGCTACACCTTC.

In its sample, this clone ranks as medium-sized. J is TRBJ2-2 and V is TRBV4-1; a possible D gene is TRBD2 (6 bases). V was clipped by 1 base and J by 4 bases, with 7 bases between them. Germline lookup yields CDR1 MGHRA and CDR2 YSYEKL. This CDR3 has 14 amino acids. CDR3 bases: TGCGCCAGCAGCCAAGTTAGCGGCACCGGGGAGCTGTTTTTT. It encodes CASSQVSGTGELFF.

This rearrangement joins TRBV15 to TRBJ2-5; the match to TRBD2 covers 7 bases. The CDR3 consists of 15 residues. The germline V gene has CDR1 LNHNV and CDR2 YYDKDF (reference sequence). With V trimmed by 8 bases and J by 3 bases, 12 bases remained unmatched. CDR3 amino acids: CATFNEAGPEETQYF. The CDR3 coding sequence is TGTGCCACCTTTAACGAAGCGGGACCGGAAGAGACCCAGTACTTC.

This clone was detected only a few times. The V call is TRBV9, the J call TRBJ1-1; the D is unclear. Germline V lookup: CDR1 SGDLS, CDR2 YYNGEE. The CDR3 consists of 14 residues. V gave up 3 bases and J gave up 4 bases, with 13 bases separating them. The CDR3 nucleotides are TGTGCCAGCAGCGATCCCGGGTTAAGCACTGAAGCTTTCTTT. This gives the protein CASSDPGLSTEAFF.